These T cell receptor beta chains were read from a single sample in a study of T cell repertoires in cytomegalovirus infection. MiXCR was run by TCRdb on the reads, yielding one entry per CDR3 protein. In the table there are 300,000 to 400,000 distinct CDR3 sequences, 18% of which are singletons. Sequences were obtained from PBMCs. The source of these receptors is a human donor in good health (CMV status not recorded). Some clones in this sample may be carry-over from other donors' samples. Each CDR3 is given with its conserved first and last residue. A D gene is named only where the DNA matches it firmly. Only part of the rows carry a size: once, few, many, or a class if the clone is expanded.

TRBD1 | TRBJ2-7 | TRBV18 | NA | TGTGCCAGCTCACCAACAGGGGTCGGCTCCTACGAGCAGTACTTC | CASSPTGVGSYEQYF
TRBD2 | TRBJ2-7 | TRBV6-6 | NA | TGTGCCAGCAGCATAGCGGGAGAGCAGGGGTACGAGCAGTACTTC | CASSIAGEQGYEQYF
NA | TRBJ2-3 | TRBV7-2 | NA | TGTGCCAGCAGCTACTCCTCCACAGATACGCAGTATTTT | CASSYSSTDTQYF
TRBD2 | TRBJ2-3 | TRBV6-5 | NA | TGTGCCAGCAGTTCCCGACCCCTTGGCGGGGGGGCCACGGGCACAGATACGCAGTATTTT | CASSSRPLGGGATGTDTQYF
NA | TRBJ2-4 | TRBV7-2 | many | TGTGCCAGCAGCTTAGAGGCCGAAAACATTCAGTACTTC | CASSLEAENIQYF
NA | TRBJ1-2 | TRBV6-1 | many | TGTGCCAGCACCCGCGGGGGGTCCTATGGCTACACCTTC | CASTRGGSYGYTF
TRBD1 | TRBJ1-5 | TRBV7-6 | NA | TGTGCCAGCAGCTTGGACAGGGGGCTAAGCGGCAATCAGCCCCAGCATTTT | CASSLDRGLSGNQPQHF
TRBD1 | TRBJ1-1 | TRBV7-2 | many | TGTGCCAGCAGCCCCCAGACAGGGGGCAGGACTGAAGCTTTCTTT | CASSPQTGGRTEAFF
NA | TRBJ1-1 | TRBV12-3/TRBV12-4 | few | TGTGCCAGCAGTTTACAGGGGCCAGGCACTGAAGCTTTCTTT | CASSLQGPGTEAFF
TRBD1 | TRBJ1-4 | TRBV27 | NA | TGTGCCAGCAGTCTGCAGGGGGGCGGGGATGAAAAACTGTTTTTT | CASSLQGGGDEKLFF
NA | TRBJ1-1 | TRBV7-9 | many | TGTGCCAGCTGGAAAGGGATGGAGAACACTGAAGCTTTCTTT | CASWKGMENTEAFF
NA | TRBJ1-2 | TRBV5-1 | NA | TGCGCCAGCAGCTTGGGGACCTCTTCTAACTATGGCTACACCTTC | CASSLGTSSNYGYTF
TRBD1 | TRBJ1-2 | TRBV18 | few | TGTGCCAGCTCACCCAACCGTCGGGGACAGGGGCCCTATGGCTACACCTTC | CASSPNRRGQGPYGYTF
TRBD1 | TRBJ1-6 | TRBV4-1 | many | TGCGCCAGCAGCCAAGATGCGACAGGGCCACCCCTCCACTTT | CASSQDATGPPLHF
NA | TRBJ2-3 | TRBV29-1 | few | TGCAGCTCCCGGAAAGGCCAGGTGAAGTATTTT | CSSRKGQVKYF
NA | TRBJ1-6 | TRBV6-1 | NA | TGTGCCAGCAGAGAGGCGCCGGACTATAATTCACCCCTCCACTTT | CASREAPDYNSPLHF
TRBD1 | TRBJ1-1 | TRBV7-9 | many | TGTGCCAGCAGTCTTCGACAGGGATCCACTGAAGCTTTCTTT | CASSLRQGSTEAFF
NA | TRBJ2-5 | TRBV7-2 | few | TGTGCCAGCAGCCCCTTGGGGGGGGGCGAGACCCAGTACTTC | CASSPLGGGETQYF
NA | TRBJ2-3 | TRBV28 | few | TGTGCCAGCAGTTTACCGGGCTTGGCGCAGTATTTT | CASSLPGLAQYF
NA | TRBJ1-1 | TRBV20-1 | NA | TGCAGTGCTGCGCCGACAGTGAACACTGAAGCTTTCTTT | CSAAPTVNTEAFF
NA | TRBJ2-5 | TRBV6-2/TRBV6-3 | few | TGTGCCAGCAGTGTGCTAAGGATTCAAGAGACCCAGTACTTC | CASSVLRIQETQYF
NA | TRBJ1-2 | TRBV28 | many | TGTGCCAGCAGTTTTATTGCAATGGTACTAGGTGGCTACACCTTC | CASSFIAMVLGGYTF
TRBD2 | TRBJ2-1 | TRBV7-2 | many | TGTGCCAGCAGTTCACCGGCGGGAGGGGAGAATGAGCAGTTCTTC | CASSSPAGGENEQFF
TRBD1 | TRBJ2-6 | TRBV4-1 | NA | TGCGCCAGCAGCCAAGTGATGTACGCATTCGACAGGGGGAGGTCTGGGGCCAACGTCCTGACTTTC | CASSQVMYAFDRGRSGANVLTF
TRBD1 | TRBJ2-1 | TRBV29-1 | NA | TGCAGCGGGATACTACCGGGACAGGGGGCGAATGAGCAGTTCTTC | CSGILPGQGANEQFF
NA | TRBJ2-7 | TRBV19 | few | TGTGCCAGTAGTATTTGGGCGGCTGGCATCTACGAGCAGTACTTC | CASSIWAAGIYEQYF
NA | TRBJ2-4 | TRBV28 | many | TGTGCCAGCAGTAGCAGGGGAGGCAAAAACATTCAGTACTTC | CASSSRGGKNIQYF